A selection of T cell receptor beta chains follows, all from one sample in a study of shared clonotypes between healthy human individuals. The protocol was immunoSEQ multiplex PCR, while the TCRdb copy is restricted to in-frame clones and leaves out a portion. Among 2 million to 2.5 million clones listed, approximately 96% were seen once. Sequenced sample: naive CD4+ T cells sorted from blood. These receptors all come from a man younger than 35 in good health. Each CDR3 is given with its conserved first and last residue. Fields, in order: D gene, clone size, V gene, J gene, CDR3 protein, CDR3 DNA. A D gene is named only where the DNA matches it firmly. Only some rows state a clone size, as once, few, many or a class for expanded clones.

>-|-|TRBV9|TRBJ1-6
CASSPRDPKAPPLHF
TGTGCCAGCAGCCCACGGGACCCAAAAGCTCCACCCCTCCACTTT
>-|-|TRBV2|TRBJ2-5
CASSGSSLETQYF
TGTGCCAGCAGTGGATCTAGCTTGGAGACCCAGTACTTC
>-|once|TRBV7-2|TRBJ2-3
CASSYRGTTDNTDTQYF
TGTGCCAGCAGCTACCGCGGGACAACTGATAACACAGATACGCAGTATTTT
>TRBD1|-|TRBV10-2|TRBJ1-3
CASSFAGGTGNTIYF
TGCGCCAGCAGTTTTGCAGGGGGAACTGGAAACACCATATATTTT
>TRBD2|-|TRBV4-3|TRBJ2-5
CASSPSGGEVETQYF
TGCGCCAGCAGCCCCTCTGGGGGGGAGGTGGAGACCCAGTACTTC
>-|-|TRBV6-5|TRBJ2-7
CASSTSIGSYEQYF
TGTGCCAGCAGTACCTCGATAGGATCCTACGAGCAGTACTTC
>TRBD1|-|TRBV10-2|TRBJ2-2
CASRLDRGDTGELFF
TGCGCCAGCAGATTGGACAGGGGCGACACCGGGGAGCTGTTTTTT
>-|-|TRBV6-5|TRBJ2-5
CASSYSIQETQYF
TGTGCCAGCAGTTACTCCATTCAAGAGACCCAGTACTTC
>-|once|TRBV7-9|TRBJ1-1
CASSLGSGLRAFF
TGTGCCAGCAGCTTAGGTTCGGGTCTTAGGGCTTTCTTT
>-|once|TRBV5-1|TRBJ1-2
CASSAGTLDPRGYTF
TGCGCCAGCAGCGCCGGGACCCTGGATCCTAGAGGCTACACCTTC
>TRBD1|-|TRBV10-3|TRBJ2-4
CAISESSRQGAGAKNIQYF
TGTGCCATCAGTGAGTCGTCGAGACAGGGGGCAGGGGCCAAAAACATTCAGTACTTC
>-|-|TRBV7-9|TRBJ2-7
CASSLTGGTYEQYF
TGTGCCAGCTCCTTGACCGGGGGTACCTACGAGCAGTACTTC
>-|-|TRBV7-9|TRBJ2-7
CASSPRDGLYEQYF
TGTGCCAGCAGCCCGCGGGACGGCCTCTACGAGCAGTACTTC
>-|-|TRBV5-4|TRBJ2-7
CASSPRDIISYEQYF
TGTGCCAGCAGCCCCCGGGACATCATCTCCTACGAGCAGTACTTC
>TRBD1|-|TRBV5-1|TRBJ2-7
CASSSIPGQGGEQYF
TGCGCCAGCAGCTCAATACCGGGACAGGGGGGAGAGCAGTACTTC
>-|-|TRBV4-3|TRBJ1-1
CASSQSFAGNTEAFF
TGCGCCAGCAGCCAAAGCTTCGCAGGTAACACTGAAGCTTTCTTT
>TRBD1|-|TRBV7-9|TRBJ1-2
CASSSGATRGDDYGYTF
TGTGCCAGCAGCTCAGGGGCTACCAGGGGGGACGACTATGGCTACACCTTC
>TRBD2|-|TRBV2|TRBJ2-1
CASSSPSGGSYNEQFF
TGTGCCAGCAGTTCGCCTAGCGGGGGGTCATACAATGAGCAGTTCTTC
>-|-|TRBV5-6|TRBJ2-2
CASSRLDREGGELFF
TGTGCCAGCAGCCGGCTAGACAGGGAGGGCGGGGAGCTGTTTTTT
>-|-|TRBV5-6|TRBJ2-2
CASSLRPDPGELFF
TGTGCCAGCAGCTTGAGGCCAGACCCCGGGGAGCTGTTTTTT
>-|-|TRBV19|TRBJ1-1
CASSTILRQAAFF
TGTGCCAGTAGTACAATCCTTCGTCAGGCAGCTTTCTTT
>-|-|TRBV11-2|TRBJ2-1
CASSLEGTRSIEQFF
TGTGCCAGCAGCTTAGAGGGGACCAGGAGTATTGAGCAGTTCTTC
>-|-|TRBV10-3|TRBJ1-6
CAISEGGGGDNSPLHF
TGTGCCATCAGTGAAGGGGGTGGGGGCGATAATTCACCCCTCCACTTT
>-|-|TRBV18|TRBJ2-7
CASSPGTLREQYF
TGTGCCAGCTCACCGGGGACTCTACGAGAGCAGTACTTC
>-|-|TRBV4-1|TRBJ1-5
CASSQDYGTAGDQPQHF
TGCGCCAGCAGCCAAGATTACGGGACCGCGGGGGATCAGCCCCAGCATTTT
>-|once|TRBV18|TRBJ2-3
CASSPKHERTDTQYF
TGTGCCAGCTCACCAAAGCATGAACGCACAGATACGCAGTATTTT
>TRBD1|-|TRBV5-6|TRBJ2-1
CASSLQTGENEQFF
TGTGCCAGCAGCTTGCAGACAGGGGAAAATGAGCAGTTCTTC
>-|-|TRBV5-1|TRBJ1-2
CASSLVRSGDYGYTF
TGCGCCAGCAGCTTGGTTCGGTCAGGGGACTATGGCTACACCTTC
>-|-|TRBV6-5|TRBJ2-7
CASTERLGSEQYF
TGTGCCAGCACGGAACGCCTAGGCTCCGAGCAGTACTTC
>-|once|TRBV30|TRBJ2-1
CAWSVGRTSTNYNEQFF
TGTGCCTGGAGTGTAGGCCGGACCTCAACGAACTACAATGAGCAGTTCTTC
>-|-|TRBV29-1|TRBJ2-3
CSVLAGSYTDTQYF
TGCAGCGTTTTAGCCGGGTCTTACACAGATACGCAGTATTTT
>-|-|TRBV5-5|TRBJ2-5
CASIWETQYF
TGTGCCAGCATCTGGGAGACCCAGTACTTC
>-|-|TRBV6-5|TRBJ1-1
CASSRQETEAFF
TGTGCCAGCAGTCGACAGGAGACTGAAGCTTTCTTT
>TRBD1|-|TRBV5-1|TRBJ1-1
CASSLRTGGNTEAFF
TGCGCCAGCAGCTTACGGACAGGGGGAAACACTGAAGCTTTCTTT
>TRBD1|-|TRBV6-6|TRBJ2-3
CASSYPRTGETDTQYF
TGTGCCAGCAGTTACCCACGGACAGGGGAAACAGATACGCAGTATTTT